Listed below are T cell receptor beta chains from one sample, sequenced in a study of T cell changes during pregnancy in multiple sclerosis. TCRdb's table, derived via immunoSEQ multiplex PCR, lists solely in-frame clones and lacks some. Among nearly 60,000 clones listed, under 95% were seen once. Here the sequenced sample was CD4+ T cells from peripheral blood mononuclear cells, taken after pregnancy. These receptors were collected from a female donor in good health, enrolled as a control in a pregnancy study. CDR3s include the opening cysteine and the closing phenylalanine or tryptophan. Fields, in order: D gene, J gene, V gene, clone size, CDR3 protein, CDR3 DNA. The D gene is left open where the match is weak. A clone size is listed for some rows: how often the clone was seen (once, few, many), or a class if it is expanded.

D: -
J: TRBJ1-2
V: TRBV5-1
size: -
CDR3: CASSFQGNYGYTF
DNA: TGCGCCAGCAGCTTCCAGGGGAACTATGGCTACACCTTC

D: -
J: TRBJ2-1
V: TRBV18
size: -
CDR3: CASSPSGQTTYNEQFF
DNA: TGTGCCAGCTCACCCTCAGGACAGACTACCTACAATGAGCAGTTCTTC

D: -
J: TRBJ1-4
V: TRBV7-9
size: -
CDR3: CASSEKEKLFF
DNA: TGTGCCAGCAGCGAGAAGGAAAAACTGTTTTTT

D: TRBD1
J: TRBJ2-7
V: TRBV12-5
size: -
CDR3: CASGFTRDRSYEQYF
DNA: TGTGCTAGTGGTTTCACCCGGGACAGATCCTACGAGCAGTACTTC

D: -
J: TRBJ1-1
V: TRBV5-1
size: few
CDR3: CASSLETARMNTEAFF
DNA: TGCGCCAGCAGCTTGGAGACAGCCAGAATGAACACTGAAGCTTTCTTT

D: -
J: TRBJ1-4
V: TRBV27
size: -
CDR3: CASSLYRANEKLFF
DNA: TGTGCCAGCAGTTTATACAGGGCTAATGAAAAACTGTTTTTT

D: -
J: TRBJ1-4
V: TRBV11-2
size: -
CDR3: CASSLSTGTNEKLFF
DNA: TGTGCCAGCAGCTTAAGTACAGGAACTAATGAAAAACTGTTTTTT

D: TRBD2
J: TRBJ2-3
V: TRBV7-3
size: -
CDR3: CASSYGTSGGTDTQYF
DNA: TGTGCCAGCAGCTACGGGACTAGCGGGGGAACAGATACGCAGTATTTT

D: TRBD1
J: TRBJ1-2
V: TRBV2
size: -
CDR3: CASSEGQGFYGYTF
DNA: TGTGCCAGCAGTGAAGGACAGGGGTTTTATGGCTACACCTTC

D: -
J: TRBJ1-5
V: TRBV10-1
size: -
CDR3: CASNQGSPNQPQHF
DNA: TGCGCCAGCAACCAGGGTTCCCCCAATCAGCCCCAGCATTTT

D: -
J: TRBJ2-1
V: TRBV7-8
size: -
CDR3: CASSLTEAYNEQFF
DNA: TGTGCCAGCAGCCTAACGGAGGCTTACAATGAGCAGTTCTTC

D: -
J: TRBJ1-2
V: TRBV6-5
size: -
CDR3: CASNPRGIRSYGYTF
DNA: TGTGCCAGCAATCCCAGGGGCATTCGTAGCTATGGCTACACCTTC

D: -
J: TRBJ2-7
V: TRBV7-2
size: -
CDR3: CASTSDGGSEQYF
DNA: TGTGCCAGCACCTCCGACGGGGGAAGCGAGCAGTACTTC

D: -
J: TRBJ1-5
V: TRBV5-6
size: -
CDR3: CASSKLESKMKPQHF
DNA: TGTGCCAGCAGCAAGCTTGAAAGTAAGATGAAGCCCCAGCATTTT

D: -
J: TRBJ2-7
V: TRBV10-3
size: once
CDR3: CAISGQDYEQYF
DNA: TGTGCCATCAGTGGACAGGATTACGAGCAGTACTTC

D: TRBD2
J: TRBJ2-1
V: TRBV5-1
size: -
CDR3: CASSFRTSGGEQFF
DNA: TGCGCCAGCAGCTTTAGGACGTCGGGAGGTGAGCAGTTCTTC

D: -
J: TRBJ2-4
V: TRBV6-1
size: -
CDR3: CASSHPKNIQYF
DNA: TGTGCCAGCAGCCATCCCAAAAACATTCAGTACTTC

D: TRBD2
J: TRBJ2-2
V: TRBV19
size: -
CDR3: CASKLAANTGELFF
DNA: TGTGCCAGCAAGCTAGCGGCGAACACCGGGGAGCTGTTTTTT

D: -
J: TRBJ2-7
V: TRBV7-5
size: -
CDR3: CARSLLLWQGPSYEQYF
DNA: TGTGCCAGAAGCCTCCTCCTCTGGCAGGGGCCCTCCTACGAGCAGTACTTC

D: -
J: TRBJ1-2
V: TRBV9
size: -
CDR3: CASSVGSGTYGYTF
DNA: TGTGCCAGCAGCGTAGGTTCAGGAACCTATGGCTACACCTTC

D: -
J: TRBJ2-7
V: TRBV29-1
size: -
CDR3: CSVPQGKVSPYEQYF
DNA: TGCAGCGTCCCCCAGGGGAAGGTAAGCCCCTACGAGCAGTACTTC

D: -
J: TRBJ1-6
V: TRBV6-5
size: few
CDR3: CASSYSRGRGNSPLHF
DNA: TGTGCCAGCAGTTACTCGAGAGGCAGGGGTAATTCACCCCTCCACTTT

D: -
J: TRBJ1-5
V: TRBV5-5
size: -
CDR3: CASSLLLGPRQPQHF
DNA: TGTGCCAGCAGCTTACTTTTAGGCCCCAGGCAGCCCCAGCATTTT

D: TRBD1
J: TRBJ1-1
V: TRBV5-1
size: -
CDR3: CASSLVGQGAEAFF
DNA: TGCGCCAGCAGCTTGGTAGGCCAGGGGGCCGAAGCTTTCTTT

D: -
J: TRBJ1-1
V: TRBV7-2
size: -
CDR3: CASSFAGQNTEAFF
DNA: TGTGCCAGCAGCTTCGCCGGACAGAACACTGAAGCTTTCTTT